This paragraph covers one TCR beta chain sequence. As yet, its antigen is unknown. Germline CDR1 and CDR2: SGHTS and YDEGEE. J gave up 1 base and V 4 bases, and 7 bases lay outside the gene matches. The CDR3 is made up of 16 amino acids. The data are from a study of PD-1 blockade in classical Hodgkin lymphoma. Overall study findings and caveats: It was reported that newly diagnosed patients had less baseline TCR diversity than healthy donors. Exclusion applied to patients who initiated nivolumab less than 1 year following ASCT.

After autologous stem cell transplantation all patients relapsed, and prior brentuximab vedotin exposure differed between cohorts. The authors enriched CD8+ T cells from thawed PBMCs via magnetic negative selection. Profiling relied on immunoSEQ multiplex PCR, and the TCRdb table lists in-frame clones only, not all of them. The sample carries roughly 12,000 clones, roughly 84% recorded once. The V and J genes are TRBV5-8 and TRBJ2-2; 7 bases are shared with TRBD1. This clonotype was obtained from a human donor with classical Hodgkin lymphoma. The source was CD8+ T cells from blood, collected at baseline. The CDR3 nucleotides read TGTGCCAGCAGCATAAGGACAGGCGTGAACACCGGGGAGCTGTTTTTT. This encodes CASSIRTGVNTGELFF.